A selection of T cell receptor beta chains follows, all from one sample in a study of blood T cell repertoires in COVID-19. Here immunoSEQ multiplex PCR was the method, and the copy in TCRdb shows in-frame clones only, minus some. The sample gives 130,000 or so clones, around 87% of which show up once; about 18% is in the top ten. The specimen sequenced was peripheral blood. These receptors were taken from a woman in her forties or fifties who had recovered from COVID-19. The CDR3 runs from the conserved cysteine through the conserved F or W. Clone sizes are given selectively: once, few, many, or a class where the clone is expanded.

V gene	clone size	J gene	CDR3 protein
TRBV24-1	.	TRBJ2-5	CATSDPTAQETQYF
TRBV11-2	.	TRBJ2-5	CASSLDPGTSFQYF
TRBV11-3	.	TRBJ2-1	CASSHGVGGGKNEQFF
TRBV21-1	.	TRBJ2-3	CASSNLAGDTDTQYF
TRBV2	once	TRBJ2-1	CASIWDTALFF
TRBV27	once	TRBJ1-2	CASSLSMGRGNGYTF
TRBV19	.	TRBJ1-2	CASSIVSGQGFGYTF
TRBV5-6	.	TRBJ2-7	CASSSQTYEQYF
TRBV11-2	.	TRBJ1-4	CASSLTRGNEKLFF
TRBV4-1	few	TRBJ2-1	CASSQETSGRRNEQFF
TRBV10-1	.	TRBJ1-2	CASSPNRGPYGYTF
TRBV28	.	TRBJ2-5	CASSRLQETQYF
TRBV9	once	TRBJ1-2	CASSPEGTRSSGYTF
TRBV4-2	.	TRBJ2-7	CASSQDQETGGWGEQYF
TRBV13	.	TRBJ2-7	CASSLVGQGRDEQYF
TRBV9	once	TRBJ1-2	CASSADRGGGGYTF
TRBV11-2	few	TRBJ1-1	CASTQGESTEAFF
TRBV25-1	.	TRBJ2-7	CASSDSRISSYEQYF
TRBV5-1	.	TRBJ2-2	CASSAGQEGAGELFF
TRBV23-1	.	TRBJ2-1	CASSQSGTGICNEQFF
TRBV6-5	once	TRBJ1-6	CASLAGYPNSPLHF
TRBV5-5	.	TRBJ1-3	CASSLDSGNTIYF
TRBV7-9	few	TRBJ2-1	CASSLGTMASNKQFF
TRBV7-2	once	TRBJ1-1	CASSPTPGQTEAFF
TRBV5-1	once	TRBJ2-3	CASSLTAGGPTDTQYF
TRBV7-8	.	TRBJ2-6	CASSPKEAGANVLTF